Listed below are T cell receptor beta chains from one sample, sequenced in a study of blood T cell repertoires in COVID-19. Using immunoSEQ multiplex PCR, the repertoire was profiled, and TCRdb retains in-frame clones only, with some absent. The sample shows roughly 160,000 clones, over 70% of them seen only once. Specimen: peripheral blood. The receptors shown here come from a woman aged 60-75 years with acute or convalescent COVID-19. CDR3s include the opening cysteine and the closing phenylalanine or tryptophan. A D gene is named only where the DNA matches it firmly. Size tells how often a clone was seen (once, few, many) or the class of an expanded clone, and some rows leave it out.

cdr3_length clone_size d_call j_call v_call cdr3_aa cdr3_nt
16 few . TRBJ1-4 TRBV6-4 CASSDPTAATNEKLFF TGTGCCAGCAGTGACCCCACAGCCGCAACTAATGAAAAACTGTTTTTT
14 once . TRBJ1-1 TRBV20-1 CSASHPTTNTEAFF TGCAGTGCTAGTCACCCAACAACGAACACTGAAGCTTTCTTT
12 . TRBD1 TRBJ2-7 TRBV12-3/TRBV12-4 CASKGQGYEQYF TGTGCCAGCAAGGGACAGGGCTACGAGCAGTACTTC
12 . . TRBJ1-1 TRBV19 CASSQVNTEAFF TGTGCCAGTAGTCAGGTGAACACTGAAGCTTTCTTT
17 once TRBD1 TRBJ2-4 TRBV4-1 CASSQTPGQGAKNIQYF TGCGCCAGCAGCCAAACTCCGGGACAGGGAGCCAAAAACATTCAGTACTTC
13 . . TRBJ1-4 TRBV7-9 CASSLAPGEKLFF TGTGCCAGCAGCTTAGCTCCGGGTGAAAAACTGTTTTTT
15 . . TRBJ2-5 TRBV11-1 CASSSGGGYQETQYF TGTGCCAGCAGCTCCGGGGGAGGTTACCAAGAGACCCAGTACTTC
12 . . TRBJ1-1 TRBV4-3 CASSQRGTEAFF TGCGCCAGCAGCCAGAGGGGGACTGAAGCTTTCTTT
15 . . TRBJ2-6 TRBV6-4 CASSITGAGANVLTF TGTGCCAGCAGTATTACAGGAGCTGGGGCCAACGTCCTGACTTTC
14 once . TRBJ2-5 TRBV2 CASSEVSAQETQYF TGTGCCAGCAGTGAAGTTAGCGCCCAAGAGACCCAGTACTTC
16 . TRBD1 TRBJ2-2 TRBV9 CASSRPPGQGTGELFF TGTGCCAGCAGCCGTCCCCCGGGACAGGGCACCGGGGAGCTGTTTTTT
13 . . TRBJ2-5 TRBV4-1 CASSLLYQETQYF TGCGCCAGCAGCCTCTTGTACCAAGAGACCCAGTACTTC
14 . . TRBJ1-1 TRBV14 CASSKPGQNTEAFF TGTGCCAGCAGCAAACCGGGACAGAACACTGAAGCTTTCTTT
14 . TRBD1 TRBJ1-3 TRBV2 CASGQAAGGSTIYF TGTGCCAGCGGTCAAGCGGCAGGGGGGTCCACCATATATTTT
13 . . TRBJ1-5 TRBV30 CAWSVQGGQPQHF TGTGCCTGGAGTGTGCAGGGCGGTCAGCCCCAGCATTTT
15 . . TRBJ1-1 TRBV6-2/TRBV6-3 CASSGHNPGNTEAFF TGTGCCAGCAGTGGGCACAATCCTGGAAACACTGAAGCTTTCTTT
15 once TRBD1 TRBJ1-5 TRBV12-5 CASGPGTARNQPQHF TGTGCTAGTGGCCCAGGGACAGCTCGCAATCAGCCCCAGCATTTT
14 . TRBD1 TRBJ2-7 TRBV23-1 CAKYLGTGDNEQYF TGCGCCAAGTATCTCGGGACAGGGGACAACGAGCAGTACTTC
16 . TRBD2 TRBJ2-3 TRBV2 CASIPGLAGGQSTQYF TGTGCCAGCATTCCTGGACTAGCGGGGGGCCAGTCTACGCAGTATTTT
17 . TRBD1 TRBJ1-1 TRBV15 CATSRDPGTGMNTEAFF TGTGCCACCAGCAGAGATCCGGGGACAGGAATGAACACTGAAGCTTTCTTT
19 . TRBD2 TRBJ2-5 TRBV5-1 CASSSLGTSGGAGQETQYF TGCGCCAGCAGCTCCCTCGGGACTAGCGGGGGGGCTGGCCAAGAGACCCAGTACTTC
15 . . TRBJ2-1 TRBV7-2 CASSSAAGIRNEQFF TGTGCCAGCAGCTCGGCGGCAGGGATTCGGAATGAGCAGTTCTTC
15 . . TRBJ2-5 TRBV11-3 CASSLEGGGQETQYF TGTGCCAGCAGCTTAGAGGGGGGAGGCCAAGAGACCCAGTACTTC
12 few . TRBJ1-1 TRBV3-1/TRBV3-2 CASSHASREAFF TGTGCCAGCAGCCATGCGTCTCGAGAAGCTTTCTTT
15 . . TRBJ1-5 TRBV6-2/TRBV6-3 CASSYVPTPNQPQHF TGTGCCAGCAGTTACGTGCCTACTCCCAATCAGCCCCAGCATTTT
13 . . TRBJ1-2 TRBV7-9 CASSVDSSYGYTF TGTGCCAGCAGCGTTGACAGCTCCTATGGCTACACCTTC
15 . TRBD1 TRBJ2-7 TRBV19 CASQVQGSGSYEQYF TGTGCCAGTCAAGTACAGGGGAGTGGATCCTACGAGCAGTACTTC
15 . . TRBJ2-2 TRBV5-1 CASSLGRTNTGELFF TGCGCCAGCAGCTTGGGGAGGACCAACACCGGGGAGCTGTTTTTT
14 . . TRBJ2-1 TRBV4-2 CASSQDPTLLEQFF TGTGCCAGCAGCCAAGACCCGACTTTGCTTGAGCAGTTCTTC
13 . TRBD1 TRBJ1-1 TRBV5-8 CASSLVGGVEAFF TGTGCCAGCAGCTTGGTAGGGGGCGTTGAAGCTTTCTTT
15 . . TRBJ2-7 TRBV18 CASSPSSGYPYEQYF TGTGCCAGCTCACCATCATCGGGATACCCCTACGAGCAGTACTTC
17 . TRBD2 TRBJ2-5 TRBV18 CASSPKGLAGGQVTQYF TGTGCCAGCTCACCGAAAGGACTAGCGGGGGGGCAAGTGACCCAGTACTTC
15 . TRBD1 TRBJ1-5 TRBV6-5 CASSSTGGVNQPQHF TGTGCCAGCAGTTCCACAGGGGGCGTCAATCAGCCCCAGCATTTT
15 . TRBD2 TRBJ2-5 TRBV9 CASSVELAGVETQYF TGTGCCAGCAGCGTAGAACTAGCGGGGGTGGAGACCCAGTACTTC
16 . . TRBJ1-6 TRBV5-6 CASRQGPGANNSPLHF TGTGCCAGCAGGCAGGGCCCAGGGGCAAATAATTCACCCCTCCACTTT
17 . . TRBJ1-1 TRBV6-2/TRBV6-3 CASSYSKIEVRGTEAFF TGTGCCAGCAGTTACTCGAAAATTGAGGTAAGGGGGACCGAAGCTTTCTTT
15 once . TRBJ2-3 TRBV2 CASSVLASGTDTQYF TGTGCCAGCAGTGTTTTGGCTAGTGGCACAGATACGCAGTATTTT
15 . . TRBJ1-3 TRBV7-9 CASSPRGSSGNTIYF TGTGCCAGCAGCCCCCGGGGGTCCTCTGGAAACACCATATATTTT
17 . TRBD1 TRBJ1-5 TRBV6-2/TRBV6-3 CASSYGPGQGSNQPQHF TGTGCCAGCAGTTACGGGCCGGGACAGGGAAGCAATCAGCCCCAGCATTTT
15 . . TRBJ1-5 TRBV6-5 CASSFQGGSNQPQHF TGTGCCAGCAGCTTTCAGGGTGGTAGCAATCAGCCCCAGCATTTT
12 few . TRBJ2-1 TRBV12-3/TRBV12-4 CASSLVGGEQFF TGTGCCAGCAGCTTAGTGGGGGGTGAGCAGTTCTTC
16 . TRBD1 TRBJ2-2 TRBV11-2 CASRDGQGSFTGELFF TGTGCCAGCAGGGACGGACAGGGGTCCTTCACCGGGGAGCTGTTTTTT
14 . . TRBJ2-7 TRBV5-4 CASNRDLGIDEQYF TGTGCCAGCAACCGGGACTTAGGTATCGACGAGCAGTACTTC
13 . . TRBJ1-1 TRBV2 CASRIGRPTEAFF TGTGCCAGCAGGATAGGGAGGCCCACTGAAGCTTTCTTT
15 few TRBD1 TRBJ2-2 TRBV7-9 CASSSGQGYTGELFF TGTGCCAGCAGCAGCGGACAGGGGTACACCGGGGAGCTGTTTTTT
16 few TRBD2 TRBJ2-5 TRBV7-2 CASSLARASGEETQYF TGTGCCAGCAGCTTAGCGCGGGCTAGCGGGGAAGAGACCCAGTACTTC
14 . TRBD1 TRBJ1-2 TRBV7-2 CASSGQGQLYGYTF TGTGCCAGCAGCGGACAGGGACAGTTATATGGCTACACCTTC
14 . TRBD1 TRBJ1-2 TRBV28 CASSTGGAYHGYTF TGTGCCAGCAGTACAGGGGGCGCTTATCATGGCTACACCTTC
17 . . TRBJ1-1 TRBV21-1 CASSKEVGELMNTEAFF TGTGCCAGCAGCAAAGAGGTCGGGGAACTAATGAACACTGAAGCTTTCTTT
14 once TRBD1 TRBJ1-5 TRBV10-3 CAIRGTGRDQPQHF TGTGCCATCAGGGGGACAGGGCGGGATCAGCCCCAGCATTTT